This record looks at one TCR beta chain sequence and its context. This record belongs to a study of blood T cell repertoires in COVID-19. For the study at large: Collection of acute and convalescent COVID-19 samples took place in the United States, Italy and Spain. PBMCs, B-cell-depleted T cells, or T cells provided the cDNA or gDNA that made up the material.

Study processing details: From reference gene primer amplification, estimates of nucleated cell counts were derived. Using immunoSEQ multiplex PCR, the repertoire was profiled, and TCRdb retains in-frame clones only, with some absent. V and J calls and clone size are as listed in that table; D and trimming were resolved from the DNA. The table has about 210,000 clones, roughly 78% seen once; the top ten hold about 12%. Germline CDR1 reads LGHDT; CDR2 reads YNNKEL (reference sequence). This CDR3 spans 15 amino acids. The V segment lost 3 bases and the J segment 3 bases; nucleotides outside the gene matches: 4.

The rearrangement joins TRBV3-1 (or the pseudogene TRBV3-2) to TRBJ2-4, with 8 bases aligning to TRBD2. Sequenced sample: peripheral blood. The clonotype comes from a woman aged 40-49 years with acute or convalescent COVID-19. The CDR3 bases are TGTGCCAGCAGCCAGATCGGGGGGGGCAAAAACATTCAGTACTTC. Its protein product is CASSQIGGGKNIQYF.